These 11 T cell receptor beta chains were all obtained from the same sample, sequenced in a study of T cell responses to AZD1222 COVID-19 vaccine. Clones were sequenced by immunoSEQ multiplex PCR, and TCRdb holds only the in-frame ones, with some missing. The table has fewer than 300,000 clones, 93% seen once. The material sequenced was peripheral blood, taken on day 0 of AZD1222 vaccination. These receptor sequences come from an adult in good health.

The V gene is TRBV5-1, the J gene TRBJ2-7; D may be TRBD1 (6 bases). Trimming removed 1 base from V and 4 bases from J, with 9 bases in between. CDR1 is SGHRS, CDR2 YFSETQ, per germline. This CDR3 comprises 13 residues. CDR3 sequence reads: CASSLWTAYEQYF. The CDR3 region has the DNA TGCGCCAGCAGCTTGTGGACAGCATACGAGCAGTACTTC.

J is TRBJ1-4 and V is TRBV7-9, with D uncertain. Trimming removed 4 bases from V and 9 bases from J, with 15 bases in between. Germline-derived CDR1 and CDR2 are SEHNR and FQNEAQ (reference sequence). The CDR3 runs 14 residues. The chain's CDR3 is CASSSEETAKKLFF. The CDR3 DNA follows: TGTGCCAGCAGCTCAGAGGAGACGGCGAAAAAACTGTTTTTT.

The V gene is TRBV7-3, the J gene TRBJ1-3; D gene unclear. This CDR3 contains 14 residues. V was trimmed by 8 bases and J by 4 bases, leaving 15 bases between them. Per germline, CDR1 SGHTA and CDR2 FQGTGA. In DNA form, the CDR3 reads TGTGCCAGCCGGCCACTGATCTCGGGAAACACCATATATTTT. It encodes CASRPLISGNTIYF.

This clone was observed a few times. The V gene is TRBV7-9, the J gene TRBJ1-3, with TRBD1 as a possible D gene (5 bases). Germline V lookup: CDR1 SEHNR, CDR2 FQNEAQ (reference sequence). Trimming left V 10 bases short and J 3 bases short, with 16 bases between. The CDR3 has 14 residues. CDR3 residues: CATAPRGNGNTIYF. The CDR3 bases are TGTGCCACCGCTCCCCGGGGGAATGGAAACACCATATATTTT. Supplemented by reference TRBV7-9 and TRBJ1-3, the full variable domain reads DTGVSQNPRHKITKRGQNVTFRCDPISEHNRLYWYRQTLGQGPEFLTYFQNEAQLEKSRLLSDRFSAERPKGSFSTLEIQRTEQGDSAMYLCATAPRGNGNTIYFGEGSWLTVV.

This clone appeared once. The CDR3 nucleotides are TGTGCCAGCAGTCCGGGGGACACCCAGCCCCAGCATTTT. As protein: CASSPGDTQPQHF. V gene TRBV12-3 or TRBV12-4 combines with J gene TRBJ1-5, with a weak D call TRBD1 (6 bases). The ends were cut back, 5 bases at V and 7 bases at J, with 12 bases in the middle. The CDR3 covers 13 residues.

The J gene is TRBJ2-1, the V gene TRBV29-1, with D perhaps matching TRBD1 or TRBD2 (5 bases each). The CDR3 consists of 13 residues. CDR1 is SQVTM and CDR2 is ANQGSEA in the germline V gene. Trimming took off 4 bases at V and 9 bases at J, with 16 bases between the two ends. The CDR3 DNA is TGCAGCGTTGGGTGGCTAAATGGGGGTGAGCAGTTCTTC. It codes for CSVGWLNGGEQFF.

On this clone: The sample contains more than one DNA sequence encoding this CDR3. In DNA form, the CDR3 reads TGTGCCAGCAGCCTAGGCACAGATACGCAGTATTTT. Amino acid sequence: CASSLGTDTQYF. This chain links TRBV7-3 with TRBJ2-3, with no clear D. CDR1 is SGHTA and CDR2 is FQGTGA in the germline V gene. The CDR3 is made up of 12 amino acids. Trimming stripped 5 bases from V and 1 base from J, with 4 bases between.

The rearrangement uses TRBV24-1 and TRBJ2-7, with D maybe TRBD1 (5 bases). Germline CDR1 KGHDR, CDR2 SFDVKD. This CDR3 spans 15 amino acids. V shed 3 bases and J shed 5 bases, with 16 bases lying between them. The CDR3 spells CATSDPRAQVDEQYF. CDR3 bases: TGTGCCACCAGTGATCCACGGGCACAGGTCGACGAGCAGTACTTC.

The chain uses TRBV28 and TRBJ2-7, with no clear D. Germline V gene lookup returns CDR1 MDHEN and CDR2 SYDVKM. The CDR3 contains 13 residues. Trimming removed 6 bases at V and 1 base at J, with 10 bases between. The CDR3 spells CASRSGLSYEQYF. The CDR3 nucleotides read TGTGCCAGCAGGTCCGGGTTATCCTACGAGCAGTACTTC.

The chain has TRBV2 and TRBJ2-7; D gene ambiguous. The V gene's germline CDR1 is SNHLY and CDR2 FYNNEI. V was clipped by 6 bases and J by 5 bases, with 8 bases between them. CDR3 length equals 11 residues. CDR3 in DNA: TGTGCCAGCAGCCTGGCGGACGAGCAGTACTTC. Translated, it gives CASSLADEQYF.

The V and J genes are TRBV7-9 and TRBJ2-4; D is ambiguous. There are 15 residues in the CDR3. With 5 bases removed from V and 1 base from J, the gap between germline ends came to 12 bases. Germline V CDR1 and CDR2: SEHNR, FQNEAQ (reference sequence). CDR3 sequence (DNA): TGTGCCAGCAGCCAGGCTTCTCTGGCCAAAAACATTCAGTACTTC. Residues: CASSQASLAKNIQYF.